These 20 T cell receptor beta chains came from one sample sequenced in a study of cytomegalovirus exposure and HLA in healthy donors. PCR primers comprised 60 Vbeta and 13 Jbeta primers. Assay used: immunoSEQ multiplex PCR; TCRdb lists only in-frame clones, some missing. This table holds fewer than 200,000 clones, 80% found once. Material for sequencing was PBMCs. Every receptor here comes from a woman aged 50 to 60 in good health and CMV-seronegative.

The CDR3 loop reads CASSSTPQRQGKQYF. The CDR3 DNA sequence: TGTGCCAGCAGCTCCACACCCCAGAGACAGGGCAAGCAGTACTTC. V and J are TRBV7-9 and TRBJ2-7; 7 nucleotides match TRBD1. Trimming took 4 bases from V and 8 from J; bases not matched to a gene: 14. The germline V gene has CDR1 SEHNR and CDR2 FQNEAQ (reference sequence). There are 15 residues in the CDR3. Combining the CDR3 with reference TRBV7-9 and TRBJ2-7 gives the whole variable domain DTGVSQNPRHKITKRGQNVTFRCDPISEHNRLYWYRQTLGQGPEFLTYFQNEAQLEKSRLLSDRFSAERPKGSFSTLEIQRTEQGDSAMYLCASSSTPQRQGKQYFGPGTRLTVT.

This rearrangement joins TRBV7-8 to TRBJ1-2; D is ambiguous. Germline V gene sequence: CDR1 SGHVS, CDR2 FQNEAQ. The CDR3 covers 16 residues. V was cut by 5 bases and J by 3 bases, with 19 bases left in between. CDR3 bases: TGTGCCAGCAGCCCCAGCAGTAGAGGGAATGACTATGGCTACACCTTC. Translating it yields CASSPSSRGNDYGYTF. The full variable domain, in which reference TRBV7-8 and TRBJ1-2 provide the parts outside the CDR3, is GAGVSQSPRYKVAKRGQDVALRCDPISGHVSLFWYQQALGQGPEFLTYFQNEAQLDKSGLPSDRFFAERPEGSVSTLKIQRTQQEDSAVYLCASSPSSRGNDYGYTFGSGTRLTVV.

This clone occurred once. V usage is TRBV11-2 and J usage is TRBJ2-4, with 7 bases that match TRBD1. J lost 2 bases, V lost 4 bases, and 11 bases had no gene match. This CDR3 is built from 17 residues. The germline V gene has CDR1 SGHAT and CDR2 FQNNGV. The CDR3 DNA reads as TGTGCCAGCAGCTGGAATGTACAGGGGTATCCCAAAAACATTCAGTACTTC. Translation: CASSWNVQGYPKNIQYF.

The V gene is TRBV7-2, the J gene TRBJ1-1; no clear D gene. Trimming shortened V by 6 bases and J by 1 base, and 15 bases separated the two germline ends. The CDR3 sequence is 15 residues long. Germline V gene lookup returns CDR1 SGHTA and CDR2 FQGNSA. CDR3 sequence: CASSRDPTGNTEAFF. CDR3 in DNA: TGTGCCAGCAGTCGCGACCCGACGGGGAACACTGAAGCTTTCTTT.

The gene calls are TRBV6-6 and TRBJ2-1, with 16 bases aligning to TRBD2. This CDR3 spans 15 amino acids. The J segment lost 8 bases and the V segment lost 4 bases, leaving 2 bases of the junction unmatched. CDR1 and CDR2 (germline): MNHNY, SVGAGI (reference sequence). CDR3 nucleotides: TGTGCCAGCAGTTCCGGGACTAGCGGGAGGGATGAGCAGTTCTTC. Translated, it gives CASSSGTSGRDEQFF.

The gene calls are TRBV18 and TRBJ1-1, with 8 positions matching TRBD1. This CDR3 is built from 17 residues. Looked up from germline, CDR1 is KGHSH and CDR2 is LQKENI. The V gene end was trimmed by 1 base and the J gene end by 4 bases; junction bases not matched to a gene: 11. This chain's CDR3 is CASSPQNQGALGTEAFF. DNA for the CDR3: TGTGCCAGCTCACCACAAAATCAGGGGGCGCTGGGCACTGAAGCTTTCTTT.

The rearrangement links TRBV7-8 to TRBJ2-4; D gene ambiguous. CDR3 size: 16 residues. The V gene lost 2 bases and the J gene lost 0 bases, with 11 bases spanning the gap. Per germline, CDR1 SGHVS and CDR2 FQNEAQ. CDR3 residues: CASSLSEVSAKNIQYF. The CDR3 bases are TGTGCCAGCAGCTTAAGTGAGGTTTCAGCCAAAAACATTCAGTACTTC.

The V call is TRBV7-2, the J call TRBJ1-4; D is unclear. V gave up 1 base and J gave up 3 bases, with 9 bases separating them. The CDR3 covers 15 residues. Germline V gene sequence: CDR1 SGHTA, CDR2 FQGNSA. The CDR3 nucleotides are TGTGCCAGCAGCTTAGAAGCACCGCCTAATGAAAAACTGTTTTTT. This codes for CASSLEAPPNEKLFF.

J is TRBJ1-2 and V is TRBV5-1; no clear D. The CDR3 extends over 14 amino acids. Germline V gene lookup returns CDR1 SGHRS and CDR2 YFSETQ. V was trimmed by 0 bases and J by 4 bases, leaving 10 bases between them. This CDR3 is CASSLVRQAYGYTF. In nucleotides, the CDR3 is TGCGCCAGCAGCTTGGTCCGGCAGGCCTATGGCTACACCTTC.

This sequence joins TRBV6-5 and TRBJ2-2; 12 nucleotides line up with TRBD2. The CDR3 has 15 amino acids. J lost 7 bases, V lost 7 bases, and 7 bases had no gene match. Germline values: CDR1 MNHEY, CDR2 SVGAGI. The CDR3 sequence: CASTPLAGGHGELFF. The CDR3 region has the DNA TGTGCCAGCACCCCACTAGCGGGGGGCCACGGGGAGCTGTTTTTT.

The chain links TRBV2 to TRBJ2-7, with 9 bases lining up with TRBD1. With 11 bases clipped from V and 1 base from J, the junction kept 6 bases outside the gene matches. The CDR3 covers 13 residues. Germline CDR1 and CDR2: SNHLY and FYNNEI. This chain's CDR3 is CARRTGASYEQYF. The DNA of the CDR3 is TGTGCCCGTAGGACAGGGGCTTCCTACGAGCAGTACTTC.

This clone came up once. The chain employs TRBV19 and TRBJ2-2, with D possibly matching TRBD2 (7 bases). Germline assignment: CDR1 LNHDA and CDR2 SQIVND (reference sequence). The CDR3 loop spans 15 amino acids. V was shortened by 4 bases and J by 0 bases, with 9 bases between the two germline ends. The CDR3 reads CASSREGANTGELFF. For the CDR3, the DNA is TGTGCCAGTAGTAGGGAGGGGGCGAACACCGGGGAGCTGTTTTTT. Full variable domain (rest looked up from reference TRBV19 and TRBJ2-2): DGGITQSPKYLFRKEGQNVTLSCEQNLNHDAMYWYRQDPGQGLRLIYYSQIVNDFQKGDIAEGYSVSREKKESFPLTVTSAQKNPTAFYLCASSREGANTGELFFGEGSRLTVL.

The chain has TRBV11-2 and TRBJ2-7; TRBD2 matches 9 bases. The CDR3 length is 15 residues. J gave up 6 bases and V 7 bases, and 13 bases lay outside the gene matches. Looked up from germline, CDR1 is SGHAT and CDR2 is FQNNGV. The CDR3, as DNA: TGTGCCAGCACCCCGGGACTAGCCGGTTTGTTCGAGCAGTACTTC. It codes for CASTPGLAGLFEQYF. Full variable domain (remainder filled in from reference TRBV11-2 and TRBJ2-7): EAGVAQSPRYKIIEKRQSVAFWCNPISGHATLYWYQQILGQGPKLLIQFQNNGVVDDSQLPKDRFSAERLKGVDSTLKIQPAKLEDSAVYLCASTPGLAGLFEQYFGPGTRLTVT.

This rearrangement joins TRBV9 to TRBJ2-7; 12 bases match TRBD1. This CDR3 is built from 14 residues. Germline CDR1 SGDLS, CDR2 YYNGEE. Trimming cost V 4 bases and J 5 bases; bases outside gene matches: 4. The CDR3 loop reads CASSRDRGQHEQYF. DNA of the CDR3: TGTGCCAGCAGCCGGGACAGGGGGCAGCACGAGCAGTACTTC. The full variable domain, with the rest looked up from reference TRBV9 and TRBJ2-7, is DSGVTQTPKHLITATGQRVTLRCSPRSGDLSVYWYQQSLDQGLQFLIQYYNGEERAKGNILERFSAQQFPDLHSELNLSSLELGDSALYFCASSRDRGQHEQYFGPGTRLTVT.

This clone was seen only once. This chain joins TRBV5-1 and TRBJ1-1, with TRBD1 matching over 9 bases. Germline-derived CDR1 and CDR2 are SGHRS and YFSETQ. V lost 4 bases, J lost 1 base, and 2 bases stayed unmatched. This CDR3 has 14 residues. CDR3 sequence: CASSPDRGNTEAFF. The CDR3 DNA sequence: TGCGCCAGCAGCCCGGACAGGGGGAACACTGAAGCTTTCTTT. The entire variable domain, with the rest obtained from reference TRBV5-1 and TRBJ1-1, is as follows: KAGVTQTPRYLIKTRGQQVTLSCSPISGHRSVSWYQQTPGQGLQFLFEYFSETQRNKGNFPGRFSGRQFSNSRSEMNVSTLELGDSALYLCASSPDRGNTEAFFGQGTRLTVV.

This clone has a single count. CDR3 region: CASSAKLADNEQFF. CDR3 nucleotide sequence: TGTGCCAGCAGCGCCAAACTAGCGGACAATGAGCAGTTCTTC. The chain joins TRBV9 to TRBJ2-1; 8 nucleotides match TRBD2. CDR1 is SGDLS and CDR2 is YYNGEE in the germline V gene. The CDR3 covers 14 residues. After removal of 3 bases from V and 5 bases from J, the junction contained 4 bases not matched to a gene.

This clone was seen only a few times. The V and J genes are TRBV5-4 and TRBJ2-6; TRBD1 matches at 10 bases. The CDR3 length is 18 residues. Germline trimming cut 4 bases from V and 0 bases from J; bases unmatched to any gene: 7. Germline CDR1 and CDR2: SGHNT and YYREEE (reference sequence). Here the CDR3 reads CASSADRGRSSGANVLTF. The CDR3 DNA is TGTGCCAGCAGCGCCGACAGGGGGCGATCCTCTGGGGCCAACGTCCTGACTTTC.

The CDR3, as DNA: TGTGCCGTTACGGGTTCTATGAGTTACGAGCAGTACTTC. It translates to CAVTGSMSYEQYF. V gene TRBV28 combines with J gene TRBJ2-7; D gene ambiguous. The length of the CDR3 is 13 residues. Trimming took 11 bases from V and 4 from J, leaving 18 bases between them. Looked up from germline, CDR1 is MDHEN and CDR2 is SYDVKM.

This clone was recorded a few times. In the same sample, other DNA sequences code for this CDR3. The chain carries TRBV7-9 and TRBJ2-3; D gene unclear. Germline V gene data show CDR1 as SEHNR and CDR2 as FQNEAQ (reference sequence). This CDR3 has 11 amino acids. Trimming took 3 bases from V and 6 from J, leaving 4 bases between them. The DNA for the CDR3 is TGTGCCAGCAGCTTCTCTGATACGCAGTATTTT. It translates to CASSFSDTQYF.

The chain couples TRBV19 to TRBJ2-5; 7 nucleotides line up with TRBD2. The CDR3 has 16 amino acids. Germline assignment: CDR1 LNHDA and CDR2 SQIVND (reference sequence). V shed 5 bases and J 5 bases; nucleotides not matched to a gene: 14. The CDR3: CASSLASGLHVETQYF. The CDR3 nucleotides read TGTGCCAGTAGTCTCGCGTCGGGACTACACGTGGAGACCCAGTACTTC.